Listed below are T cell receptor beta chains from one sample, sequenced in a study of shared clonotypes between healthy human individuals. Profiled with immunoSEQ multiplex PCR; TCRdb holds only in-frame clones, not every one. The data contain 850,000 to 1,100,000 clones, 60% to 85% of them seen just once; the ten biggest clones take up approximately 0.95%. The sequencing input was memory CD4+ T cells from PBMCs. Every receptor here comes from a man between 18 and 29 years old in good health. Some clones in this sample may be carry-over from other donors' samples. The CDR3 runs from the conserved cysteine through the conserved F or W. D genes are given only for firm matches. Only part of the rows carry a size: once, few, many, or a class if the clone is expanded.

v_call: TRBV2; clone_size: few; d_call: -; j_call: TRBJ1-1; cdr3_aa: CASSREQGGEAFF; cdr3_nt: TGTGCCAGCAGCCGCGAACAGGGAGGTGAAGCTTTCTTT
v_call: TRBV28; clone_size: -; d_call: TRBD1; j_call: TRBJ1-1; cdr3_aa: CASSSPGAGGSLSTEAFF; cdr3_nt: TGTGCCAGCAGTTCCCCCGGAGCAGGGGGAAGCTTGAGCACTGAAGCTTTCTTT
v_call: TRBV18; clone_size: -; d_call: TRBD1; j_call: TRBJ2-5; cdr3_aa: CASSRGTGETQYF; cdr3_nt: TGTGCCAGCTCACGCGGGACAGGAGAGACCCAGTACTTC
v_call: TRBV28; clone_size: -; d_call: -; j_call: TRBJ2-3; cdr3_aa: CASSRPRGSDTQYF; cdr3_nt: TGTGCCAGCAGCCGACCCAGGGGATCAGATACGCAGTATTTT
v_call: TRBV19; clone_size: -; d_call: -; j_call: TRBJ1-1; cdr3_aa: CASSMRRLNTEAFF; cdr3_nt: TGTGCCAGTAGTATGCGCAGGCTGAACACTGAAGCTTTCTTT
v_call: TRBV7-3; clone_size: once; d_call: -; j_call: TRBJ1-1; cdr3_aa: CASSLTGGTPNTEAFF; cdr3_nt: TGTGCCAGCAGCTTAACGGGGGGGACACCGAACACTGAAGCTTTCTTT
v_call: TRBV5-1; clone_size: -; d_call: TRBD2; j_call: TRBJ2-1; cdr3_aa: CASSFASGDYNEQFF; cdr3_nt: TGCGCCAGCAGCTTCGCTAGCGGGGACTACAATGAGCAGTTCTTC
v_call: TRBV6-1; clone_size: -; d_call: -; j_call: TRBJ1-5; cdr3_aa: CASSEGSQHF; cdr3_nt: TGTGCCAGCAGTGAAGGGTCCCAGCATTTT
v_call: TRBV19; clone_size: -; d_call: -; j_call: TRBJ1-1; cdr3_aa: CASRFPGSGVRTEAFF; cdr3_nt: TGTGCCAGTAGATTCCCAGGGTCAGGGGTTCGAACTGAAGCTTTCTTT
v_call: TRBV5-1; clone_size: -; d_call: -; j_call: TRBJ2-7; cdr3_aa: CASSLDPSYSYEQYF; cdr3_nt: TGCGCCAGCAGCTTGGACCCCTCCTACAGCTACGAGCAGTACTTC
v_call: TRBV18; clone_size: -; d_call: -; j_call: TRBJ2-3; cdr3_aa: CASSPTSADTQYF; cdr3_nt: TGTGCCAGCTCACCAACTAGTGCAGATACGCAGTATTTT
v_call: TRBV2; clone_size: -; d_call: TRBD1; j_call: TRBJ2-7; cdr3_aa: CASSNGQGKRIYEQYF; cdr3_nt: TGTGCCAGCAGTAACGGACAGGGTAAGAGGATCTACGAGCAGTACTTC
v_call: TRBV14; clone_size: -; d_call: -; j_call: TRBJ1-2; cdr3_aa: CASSQVSYLRRDGYTF; cdr3_nt: TGTGCCAGCAGCCAAGTCTCTTACCTTCGAAGGGATGGCTACACCTTC
v_call: TRBV2; clone_size: many; d_call: -; j_call: TRBJ2-7; cdr3_aa: CASSEGLGREQYF; cdr3_nt: TGTGCCAGCAGTGAAGGACTAGGGCGCGAGCAGTACTTC
v_call: TRBV29-1; clone_size: -; d_call: TRBD1; j_call: TRBJ1-1; cdr3_aa: CSTYLKGAGNTEAFF; cdr3_nt: TGCAGCACTTACCTAAAGGGGGCAGGTAACACTGAAGCTTTCTTT
v_call: TRBV2; clone_size: -; d_call: TRBD2; j_call: TRBJ2-3; cdr3_aa: CASSSGGTDTQYF; cdr3_nt: TGTGCCAGCAGTTCGGGGGGGACAGATACGCAGTATTTT
v_call: TRBV6-5; clone_size: -; d_call: -; j_call: TRBJ2-7; cdr3_aa: CASRGPGDNPEQYF; cdr3_nt: TGTGCCAGCAGAGGCCCCGGGGACAACCCCGAGCAGTACTTC
v_call: TRBV9; clone_size: -; d_call: TRBD1; j_call: TRBJ2-7; cdr3_aa: CASSVAPDRDYEQYF; cdr3_nt: TGTGCCAGCAGCGTAGCTCCGGACAGGGACTACGAGCAGTACTTC
v_call: TRBV5-1; clone_size: few; d_call: -; j_call: TRBJ1-2; cdr3_aa: CASSSGQPRGGYTF; cdr3_nt: TGCGCCAGCAGCTCCGGACAGCCGAGGGGTGGCTACACCTTC
v_call: TRBV30; clone_size: -; d_call: TRBD2; j_call: TRBJ2-5; cdr3_aa: CAWNSGTSGMGETQYF; cdr3_nt: TGTGCCTGGAATTCCGGGACTAGCGGGATGGGAGAGACCCAGTACTTC
v_call: TRBV7-9; clone_size: -; d_call: TRBD1; j_call: TRBJ2-2; cdr3_aa: CASPTQDRERTGELFF; cdr3_nt: TGTGCCAGCCCCACTCAGGACAGGGAGCGCACCGGGGAGCTGTTTTTT
v_call: TRBV28; clone_size: -; d_call: TRBD1; j_call: TRBJ2-7; cdr3_aa: CASSLRAGGLYEQYF; cdr3_nt: TGTGCCAGCAGTTTAAGGGCAGGGGGTTTATACGAGCAGTACTTC
v_call: TRBV7-9; clone_size: -; d_call: TRBD1; j_call: TRBJ2-3; cdr3_aa: CASSQIGTVSTDTQYF; cdr3_nt: TGTGCCAGCAGTCAAATCGGGACAGTAAGCACAGATACGCAGTATTTT
v_call: TRBV7-8; clone_size: -; d_call: TRBD2; j_call: TRBJ2-7; cdr3_aa: CASSVLAGGGEQYF; cdr3_nt: TGTGCCAGCAGCGTACTAGCGGGAGGGGGGGAGCAGTACTTC
v_call: TRBV7-9; clone_size: few; d_call: -; j_call: TRBJ2-3; cdr3_aa: CASSSDRNGGTQYF; cdr3_nt: TGTGCCAGCAGCTCGGACAGAAACGGGGGTACGCAGTATTTT
v_call: TRBV7-6; clone_size: few; d_call: -; j_call: TRBJ2-7; cdr3_aa: CASSPSIGFHEQYF; cdr3_nt: TGTGCCAGCAGCCCATCCATTGGGTTCCACGAGCAGTACTTC
v_call: TRBV5-1; clone_size: -; d_call: TRBD1; j_call: TRBJ1-6; cdr3_aa: CASSSGTGVNSPLHF; cdr3_nt: TGCGCCAGCAGCTCCGGGACAGGGGTTAATTCACCCCTCCACTTT
v_call: TRBV19; clone_size: -; d_call: -; j_call: TRBJ2-7; cdr3_aa: CASRRGVAGSYEQYF; cdr3_nt: TGTGCCAGTCGCAGGGGGGTGGCGGGCTCCTACGAGCAGTACTTC
v_call: TRBV5-1; clone_size: -; d_call: -; j_call: TRBJ1-2; cdr3_aa: CASSLGGQIYGYTF; cdr3_nt: TGCGCCAGCAGCTTGGGAGGACAGATATATGGCTACACCTTC
v_call: TRBV2; clone_size: -; d_call: -; j_call: TRBJ1-4; cdr3_aa: CASNLRPGANEKLFF; cdr3_nt: TGTGCCAGCAACCTAAGGCCAGGGGCTAATGAAAAACTGTTTTTT
v_call: TRBV5-1; clone_size: -; d_call: TRBD2; j_call: TRBJ2-1; cdr3_aa: CASSLASGRDSYNEQFF; cdr3_nt: TGCGCCAGCAGCTTGGCTAGCGGGAGGGACTCCTACAATGAGCAGTTCTTC
v_call: TRBV5-6; clone_size: -; d_call: -; j_call: TRBJ1-1; cdr3_aa: CASSLAPGREAFF; cdr3_nt: TGTGCCAGCAGCTTGGCCCCCGGACGGGAAGCTTTCTTT
v_call: TRBV29-1; clone_size: -; d_call: TRBD1; j_call: TRBJ2-2; cdr3_aa: CSVITGQGTSNTGELFF; cdr3_nt: TGCAGCGTTATCACGGGACAGGGGACCTCGAACACCGGGGAGCTGTTTTTT